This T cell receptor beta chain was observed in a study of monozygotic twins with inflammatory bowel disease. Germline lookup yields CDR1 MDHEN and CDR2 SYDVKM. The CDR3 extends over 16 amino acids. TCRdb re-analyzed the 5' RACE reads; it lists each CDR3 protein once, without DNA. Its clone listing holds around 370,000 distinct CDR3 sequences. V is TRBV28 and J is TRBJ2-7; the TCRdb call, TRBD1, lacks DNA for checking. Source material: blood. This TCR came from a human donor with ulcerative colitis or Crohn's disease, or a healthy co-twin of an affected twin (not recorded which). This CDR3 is CASSQTPTGGPYEQYF.